These T cell receptor beta chains were read from a single sample in a study of blood T cell repertoires in COVID-19. Clones were sequenced by immunoSEQ multiplex PCR, and TCRdb holds only the in-frame ones, with some missing. The sample lists 90,000 to 100,000 clones, around 81% occurring once. The sequencing input was peripheral blood. The source is a man aged 55-75 years with acute or convalescent COVID-19. The conserved cysteine and the conserved F or W are not part of the CDR3 here. Fields, in order: V gene, J gene, clone size, CDR3 protein. Where a row states a size, it is once, few, many or the class of an expanded clone; other rows omit it.

TRBV5-1,TRBJ1-1,NA,ASSLTANTEAF
TRBV4-2,TRBJ1-1,NA,ASSQPNSGEAF
TRBV7-2,TRBJ2-1,NA,ASSSLGLAGGDEQF
TRBV7-8,TRBJ2-7,few,ASSLAREYEQY
TRBV6-1,TRBJ2-2,many,ASNIDSVTGELF
TRBV5-1,TRBJ1-4,NA,ASRQTVDGEKLF
TRBV11-2,TRBJ2-1,NA,ASSSQSSGAYNEQF
TRBV10-1,TRBJ2-7,NA,ASSESGNRDEQY
TRBV7-2,TRBJ2-1,NA,ASSLGYSGLGGREQF
TRBV15,TRBJ1-1,NA,ATSIGQGRTEAF
TRBV7-9,TRBJ1-1,NA,ASSLSRTGARTEAF
TRBV6-2/TRBV6-3,TRBJ2-1,NA,ASSDLPGTSAYNEQF
TRBV2,TRBJ2-1,many,ASNGRLAGGNEQF
TRBV27,TRBJ1-5,NA,ASSLSDSLRQPQH
TRBV6-5,TRBJ1-1,once,ASSYGGVITEAF
TRBV5-1,TRBJ1-5,NA,ASSPGGYNQPQH
TRBV9,TRBJ2-7,NA,ASSVDGQGMDEQY
TRBV3-1/TRBV3-2,TRBJ1-1,NA,ASSPTTPGQGTGAF
TRBV2,TRBJ2-2,NA,ASGRMGSGGFTGELF
TRBV15,TRBJ1-2,NA,ATSRGSGNGYT
TRBV3-1/TRBV3-2,TRBJ1-5,NA,ASSQSGTGGARNQPQH
TRBV25-1,TRBJ1-6,NA,ASKPTGGVLPLH
TRBV5-4,TRBJ1-2,NA,ASSLFAAEGYGYT
TRBV5-1,TRBJ1-1,NA,ASSSGTGVTNTEAF
TRBV6-5,TRBJ2-5,NA,ASSYSGQGETQY
TRBV7-2,TRBJ1-5,few,ASSPDRLGNQPQH
TRBV3-1/TRBV3-2,TRBJ2-6,NA,ASSLDSFSSGANVLT
TRBV29-1,TRBJ1-1,NA,SVERRTEAF
TRBV3-1/TRBV3-2,TRBJ2-5,few,ASSRRGRVLQETQY
TRBV7-8,TRBJ2-2,NA,ASSLVVPGGELF
TRBV24-1,TRBJ2-1,NA,ATSDLSPSSYNEQF
TRBV2,TRBJ1-2,NA,ASIPAVANYGYT
TRBV4-1,TRBJ2-7,few,ASSPRDRTYEQY
TRBV11-2,TRBJ2-3,NA,ASSTPTSAGGTQY
TRBV19,TRBJ1-1,NA,ASSTGTTANTEAF
TRBV6-5,TRBJ1-4,NA,ASSYRGRSEKLF
TRBV12-3/TRBV12-4,TRBJ2-5,NA,ASRGGETQY
TRBV5-5,TRBJ2-5,NA,ASSSRRTFQETQY
TRBV2,TRBJ2-7,NA,ASSIPGVTYEQY
TRBV7-2,TRBJ2-2,NA,ASSLYRVLESGELF
TRBV10-1,TRBJ2-3,NA,ASSEWTSPSKQY
TRBV7-8,TRBJ2-3,NA,ASSSPGHRFSTDTQY
TRBV27,TRBJ1-2,few,ASSPSGGYYGYT
TRBV7-3,TRBJ2-2,once,ASSPQASNTGELF
TRBV4-1,TRBJ2-5,NA,ASSQAFDFRETQY
TRBV24-1,TRBJ1-3,NA,ATRGKQDLSGNTIY
TRBV7-9,TRBJ2-1,NA,ASRPTGGWQF
TRBV5-6,TRBJ1-3,NA,ASTLGPNTAGNTIY
TRBV18,TRBJ1-1,NA,ASSPGQVGFGTEAF
TRBV6-5,TRBJ2-2,NA,ASSYLDRASTGELF
TRBV2,TRBJ1-1,NA,ASMREQSNTEAF
TRBV3-1/TRBV3-2,TRBJ1-4,few,ASSHPGQGEEKLF
TRBV28,TRBJ1-1,NA,ASSLRDRGVAF